This TCR beta chain is from a study of graft-versus-host responses after intestinal transplantation. For the study at large: All recipients were given anti-thymocyte globulin induction, and tacrolimus and steroids were then administered for approximately 3 years. Overall study findings and caveats: HvG clone declines early post-transplant were associated with peak circulating GvH levels. Some patients had graft-donor T cell macrochimerism. In their allografts, the ratios of graft-versus-host to host-versus-graft T cell clones were high. Some GvH clones appeared in ileal mucosa or blood before recipient bone marrow.

As for this clone: The antigen is undetermined.

Trimming at V came to 2 bases and at J to 4 bases, leaving 9 bases not matched to a gene. From germline, CDR1 is KGHSH and CDR2 LQKENI. This CDR3 comprises 17 residues. Measured with immunoSEQ multiplex PCR; TCRdb has only the in-frame clones, and not every one. The profile covers about 99,000 clones, with roughly 87% appearing a single time and more than 0.8% taken by the ten largest. Sample: unstimulated CD4+ T cells sorted from spleen or lymph node cells, taken before intestinal transplant. V and J are TRBV18 and TRBJ1-4; TRBD1 matches at 8 bases. The origin of this receptor is a human donor who received an intestinal transplant. The CDR3 loop is CASSPRQGNYGNEKLFF. CDR3 DNA sequence: TGTGCCAGCTCACCAAGACAGGGGAATTACGGTAATGAAAAACTGTTTTTT.